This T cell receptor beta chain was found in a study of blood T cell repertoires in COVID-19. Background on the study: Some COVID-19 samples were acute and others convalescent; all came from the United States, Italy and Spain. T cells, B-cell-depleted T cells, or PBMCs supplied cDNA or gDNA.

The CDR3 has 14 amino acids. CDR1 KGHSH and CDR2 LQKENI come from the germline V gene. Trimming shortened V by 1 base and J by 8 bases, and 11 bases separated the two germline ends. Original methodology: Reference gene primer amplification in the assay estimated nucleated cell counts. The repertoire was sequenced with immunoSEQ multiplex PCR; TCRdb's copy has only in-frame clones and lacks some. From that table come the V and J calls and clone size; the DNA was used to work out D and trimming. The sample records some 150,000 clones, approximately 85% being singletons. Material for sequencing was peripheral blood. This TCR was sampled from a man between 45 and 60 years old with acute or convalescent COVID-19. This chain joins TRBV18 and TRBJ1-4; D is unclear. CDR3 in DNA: TGTGCCAGCTCACCACTTACGGAGAACGAAAAACTGTTTTTT. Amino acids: CASSPLTENEKLFF.